A single sample is the source of the 4 T cell receptor beta chains below, sequenced in a study of blood T cell repertoires in COVID-19. The table came from immunoSEQ multiplex PCR; TCRdb's copy has only in-frame clones and leaves some out. The sample records about 230,000 clones, roughly 88% being singletons. The source material was peripheral blood. All receptors come from a man aged 35 to 55 with acute or convalescent COVID-19.

This sequence joins TRBV3-1 (or the pseudogene TRBV3-2) and TRBJ2-5, with 8 bases identical to TRBD1. V lost 4 bases to trimming and J lost 5 bases; unmatched junction nucleotides: 3. The CDR3 covers 13 residues. CDR1 and CDR2 from the germline V gene are LGHDT and YNNKEL (reference sequence). The CDR3 DNA reads TGTGCCAGCAGCCTGGGGACAGGTGAGACCCAGTACTTC. It specifies CASSLGTGETQYF.

This clone was counted only a few times. The rearrangement links TRBV6-5 to TRBJ2-2, with 9 bases that match TRBD1. The CDR3 spans 15 residues. J lost 1 base, V lost 4 bases, and 1 base had no gene match. Germline CDR1 MNHEY, CDR2 SVGAGI. CDR3 sequence reads: CASSSGQGNTGELFF. The DNA of the CDR3 is TGTGCCAGCAGTTCGGGACAGGGGAACACCGGGGAGCTGTTTTTT.

V is TRBV7-8 and J is TRBJ1-4, with D unresolved. The CDR3 length is 15 residues. From germline, CDR1 is SGHVS and CDR2 FQNEAQ. Trimming pared 2 bases from V and 2 bases from J, leaving 9 bases between. The CDR3 is CASSLLRSTNEKLFF. CDR3 nucleotide sequence: TGTGCCAGCAGCTTACTCCGGAGTACTAATGAAAAACTGTTTTTT.

Comment on this clone: In the same sample, other DNA sequences code for this CDR3. The J gene is TRBJ1-2, the V gene TRBV7-8; D is uncertain. Trimming left V 1 base short and J 0 bases short, with 3 bases between. The CDR3 covers 13 residues. Looked up from germline, CDR1 is SGHVS and CDR2 is FQNEAQ. This chain's CDR3 is CASSLGANYGYTF. The CDR3 DNA is TGTGCCAGCAGCTTAGGAGCTAACTATGGCTACACCTTC.